This T cell receptor beta chain was profiled in a study of T cell changes during pregnancy in multiple sclerosis. The CDR3 runs 11 residues. The ends were cut back, 5 bases at V and 10 bases at J, with 9 bases in the middle. Looked up from germline, CDR1 is KGHSH and CDR2 is LQKENI. Generated by immunoSEQ multiplex PCR, the TCRdb table keeps only in-frame clones and is missing some. The table shows under 70,000 clones, with roughly nine tenths occurring only once. This clone was seen just once. This clonotype was obtained from a female donor with multiple sclerosis, enrolled in a pregnancy study. The sequencing here drew on CD4+ T cells from peripheral blood mononuclear cells, taken in the first trimester of pregnancy. The chain has TRBV18 and TRBJ2-1; no firm D call. The CDR3 here is CASSSSGEQFF. CDR3 nucleotide sequence: TGTGCCAGCTCATCCTCCGGGGAGCAGTTCTTC.